Sequencing of this TCR beta chain was carried out in a study of cytomegalovirus exposure and HLA in healthy donors. Libraries were prepared by immunoSEQ multiplex PCR; TCRdb keeps only in-frame clonotypes and omits some of them. The top ten hold 2% to 2.5% of the sample, which has about 160,000 clones, around four fifths seen once. From germline, CDR1 is SGHRS and CDR2 YFSETQ. V trimming: 10 bases; J trimming: 3 bases; junction bases outside the gene matches: 19. This CDR3 has 18 amino acids. The clonotype comes from a man between 25 and 39 years old in good health and CMV-seropositive. The source material was PBMCs. The chain couples TRBV5-1 to TRBJ2-7; 13 positions match TRBD2. The CDR3 spells CAPAPLGGGLAGYYEQYF. The CDR3 region has the DNA TGCGCCCCAGCGCCCCTGGGCGGGGGACTAGCGGGGTACTACGAGCAGTACTTC.